Listed here are 14 T cell receptor beta chains from one sample, sequenced in a study of blood T cell repertoires in COVID-19 (TCRdb year 2020). Receptor libraries were prepared by the immunoSEQ multiplex PCR assay. What TCRdb holds here is the immuneACCESS table cut down to in-frame rearrangements. Part of the clones is not present; checked against another copy, under half of the missing clones reflect an unresolved V gene, and the others are unexplained. The table for this sample lists 110,000 or so clones; 75% to 90% of them were counted only once. Of the sample, approximately 5% falls within the top ten clones. The sequenced sample consisted of peripheral blood. These receptors all stem from a woman aged 60-70 years with COVID-19, enrolled during active disease.

The chain has TRBV5-4 and TRBJ1-1, with D unresolved. Trimming removed 2 bases from V and 7 bases from J, with 9 bases in between. The CDR3 contains 12 residues. Germline lookup yields CDR1 SGHNT and CDR2 YYREEE (reference sequence). The CDR3 loop is CASSFGLLEAFF. The CDR3 coding sequence is TGTGCCAGCAGCTTTGGGCTCCTTGAAGCTTTCTTT.

This rearrangement joins TRBV6-5 to TRBJ2-7; 7 nucleotides align to TRBD1. V gave up 6 bases and J gave up 2 bases; unmatched junction bases: 4. This CDR3 spans 13 amino acids. Looked up from germline, CDR1 is MNHEY and CDR2 is SVGAGI. CDR3 in DNA: TGTGCCAGCAGACCGGGACAGACCTACGAGCAGTACTTC. Translated, it gives CASRPGQTYEQYF.

The V and J genes are TRBV2 and TRBJ1-1; TRBD1 agrees at 8 bases. The J segment lost 4 bases and the V segment lost 6 bases, leaving 7 bases of the junction unmatched. Germline CDR1 is SNHLY and CDR2 is FYNNEI. The CDR3 totals 14 residues. In DNA, the CDR3 is TGTGCCAGCAGCCCTGGACAGGGCAGCACTGAAGCTTTCTTT. Amino acid sequence: CASSPGQGSTEAFF. Based on the CDR3 plus reference TRBV2 and TRBJ1-1, the full variable domain is EPEVTQTPSHQVTQMGQEVILRCVPISNHLYFYWYRQILGQKVEFLVSFYNNEISEKSEIFDDQFSVERPDGSNFTLKIRSTKLEDSAMYFCASSPGQGSTEAFFGQGTRLTVV.

V is TRBV19 and J is TRBJ1-3; D may be TRBD1 (5 bases). This CDR3 contains 16 residues. CDR1 is LNHDA, CDR2 SQIVND, per germline (reference sequence). With 7 bases removed from V and 3 bases from J, the gap between germline ends came to 19 bases. CDR3: CASTVPGYLSGNTIYF. CDR3 DNA: TGTGCCAGTACCGTTCCAGGGTATTTGAGTGGAAACACCATATATTTT.

The chain links TRBV11-3 to TRBJ1-3, with D unresolved. CDR3 size: 17 residues. Trimming pared 1 base from V and 0 bases from J, leaving 13 bases between. The germline gives CDR1 SGHNT, CDR2 YENEEA. CDR3 in DNA: TGTGCCAGCAGCTTAGGTTCCGACTCCGGCTCTGGAAACACCATATATTTT. Amino acid sequence: CASSLGSDSGSGNTIYF.

V usage is TRBV19 and J usage is TRBJ1-6, with a weak D call TRBD1 (5 bases). The length of the CDR3 is 18 residues. Trimming cost V 5 bases and J 1 base, with 18 bases left between them. Germline assignment: CDR1 LNHDA and CDR2 SQIVND (reference sequence). The CDR3 loop is CASSSGGGEESYNSPLHF. The DNA for the CDR3 is TGTGCCAGTAGTTCGGGCGGAGGGGAAGAGTCCTATAATTCACCCCTCCACTTT.

The V gene is TRBV19, the J gene TRBJ1-5; TRBD1 agrees at 7 bases. The CDR3 has 16 residues. Germline trimming cut 10 bases from V and 1 base from J; bases unmatched to any gene: 13. CDR1 and CDR2 (germline): LNHDA, SQIVND (reference sequence). The CDR3 is CATSGGQGVSNQPQHF. CDR3 nucleotides: TGTGCCACCTCCGGAGGGCAGGGGGTGAGCAATCAGCCCCAGCATTTT.

The chain joins TRBV19 to TRBJ2-3; TRBD2 matches at 14 bases. CDR1 LNHDA and CDR2 SQIVND come from the germline V gene (reference sequence). The trim removed 4 bases at V and 0 bases at J, leaving 6 bases unmatched. The CDR3 length is 18 residues. The CDR3 loop is CASSRTSGGPSSTDTQYF. The CDR3, as DNA: TGTGCCAGTAGTAGGACTAGCGGGGGGCCGTCAAGCACAGATACGCAGTATTTT. The variable domain in full, completed from reference TRBV19 and TRBJ2-3, reads DGGITQSPKYLFRKEGQNVTLSCEQNLNHDAMYWYRQDPGQGLRLIYYSQIVNDFQKGDIAEGYSVSREKKESFPLTVTSAQKNPTAFYLCASSRTSGGPSSTDTQYFGPGTRLTVL.

This chain uses TRBV5-1 with TRBJ1-1; 10 bases line up with TRBD1. This CDR3 is 14 amino acids long. V shed 4 bases and J 7 bases; nucleotides not matched to a gene: 7. CDR1 is SGHRS, CDR2 YFSETQ, per germline. Here the CDR3 DNA reads TGCGCCAGCAGCCCCGGACAGGGGGGGGATGAAGCTTTCTTT. Protein sequence: CASSPGQGGDEAFF.

In this sample, this clone turned up a few times. This sequence joins TRBV5-1 and TRBJ1-3; tentatively, D is TRBD1 (5 bases). This CDR3 has 15 residues. Germline values: CDR1 SGHRS, CDR2 YFSETQ. Deletions cut 0 bases from V and 4 bases from J, with 11 bases between. The CDR3 sequence: CASSLEGGEGNTIYF. CDR3 sequence (DNA): TGCGCCAGCAGCTTGGAGGGAGGGGAAGGAAACACCATATATTTT.

The gene calls are TRBV30 and TRBJ1-2, with TRBD1 matching over 7 bases. Germline CDR1 reads GTSNPN; CDR2 reads SVGIG (reference sequence). This CDR3 is 13 amino acids long. The ends lost 3 bases at V and 4 bases at J; junction bases unmatched: 5. The CDR3 here is CAWSENRGYGYTF. The CDR3 DNA reads TGTGCCTGGAGCGAAAACAGGGGCTATGGCTACACCTTC.

There are a few counts of this clone. The chain joins TRBV6-5 to TRBJ1-5; 7 bases align to TRBD1. The germline V gene has CDR1 MNHEY and CDR2 SVGAGI. Trimming removed 6 bases from V and 7 bases from J; junction bases left unmatched: 6. There are 13 residues in the CDR3. The CDR3 sequence: CASRPTGAQPQHF. The CDR3 region has the DNA TGTGCCAGCAGGCCCACAGGGGCGCAGCCCCAGCATTTT.

J is TRBJ2-7 and V is TRBV5-1, with a possible D match to TRBD2 (5 bases). The CDR3 consists of 15 residues. V lost 3 bases and J lost 2, with 15 bases in between. Germline V lookup: CDR1 SGHRS, CDR2 YFSETQ. This CDR3 reads CASSSTPGSAYEQYF. The CDR3 bases are TGCGCCAGCAGCTCCACACCGGGAAGCGCCTACGAGCAGTACTTC.

The V gene is TRBV4-3, the J gene TRBJ2-5, with D perhaps matching TRBD1 (5 bases). Germline CDR1 and CDR2: LGHNA and YSLEER. Between the trimmed V and J ends, which lost 0 bases and 1 base, there was a span of 6 bases. The CDR3 spans 14 residues. The CDR3 is CASSQEQGQETQYF. Written as DNA, the CDR3 is TGCGCCAGCAGCCAAGAGCAGGGCCAAGAGACCCAGTACTTC.